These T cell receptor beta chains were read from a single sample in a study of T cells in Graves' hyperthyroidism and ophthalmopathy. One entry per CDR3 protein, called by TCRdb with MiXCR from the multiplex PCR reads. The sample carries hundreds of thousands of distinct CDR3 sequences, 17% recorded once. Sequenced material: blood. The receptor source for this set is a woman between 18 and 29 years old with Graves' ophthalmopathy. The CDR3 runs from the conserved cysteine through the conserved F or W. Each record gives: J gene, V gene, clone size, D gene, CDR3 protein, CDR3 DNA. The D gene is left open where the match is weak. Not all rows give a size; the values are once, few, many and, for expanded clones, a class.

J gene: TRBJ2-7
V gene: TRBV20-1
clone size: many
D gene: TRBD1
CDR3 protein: CSAGNLQGNYEQYF
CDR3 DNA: TGCAGTGCTGGGAACCTACAGGGGAACTACGAGCAGTACTTC

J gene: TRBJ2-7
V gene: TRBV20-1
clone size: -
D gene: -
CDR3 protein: CSARGVRLNEQYF
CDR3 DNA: TGCAGTGCTAGGGGCGTCAGGTTGAACGAGCAGTACTTC

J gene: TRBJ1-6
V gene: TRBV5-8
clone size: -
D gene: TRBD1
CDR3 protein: CASSRKDRGRENSPLHF
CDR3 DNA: TGTGCCAGCAGCCGGAAGGACAGGGGGCGCGAAAATTCACCCCTCCACTTT

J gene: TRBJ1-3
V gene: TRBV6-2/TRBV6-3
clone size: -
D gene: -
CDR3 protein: CASSWGTGNTIYF
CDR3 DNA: TGTGCCAGCAGTTGGGGTACTGGAAACACCATATATTTT

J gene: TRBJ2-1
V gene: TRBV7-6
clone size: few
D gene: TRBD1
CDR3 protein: CASSLEAGGLNEQFF
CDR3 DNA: TGTGCCAGCAGCTTAGAGGCAGGGGGCTTAAATGAGCAGTTCTTC

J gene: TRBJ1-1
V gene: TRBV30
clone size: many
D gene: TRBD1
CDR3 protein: CAWKGQGNTEAFF
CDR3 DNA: TGTGCCTGGAAAGGACAGGGGAACACTGAAGCTTTCTTT

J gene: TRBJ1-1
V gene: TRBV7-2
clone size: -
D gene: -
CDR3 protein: CASSRGQSVTEAFF
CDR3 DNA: TGTGCCAGCAGCCGAGGACAGTCAGTCACTGAAGCTTTCTTT

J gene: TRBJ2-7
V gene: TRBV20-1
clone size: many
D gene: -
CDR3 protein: CSAHPSSSYEQYF
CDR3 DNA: TGCAGTGCTCACCCTAGCTCCTCCTACGAGCAGTACTTC

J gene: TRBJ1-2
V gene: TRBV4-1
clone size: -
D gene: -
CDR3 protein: CASSSPLGGEHGYTF
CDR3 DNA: TGCGCCAGCAGTTCCCCTCTTGGAGGGGAACATGGCTACACCTTC

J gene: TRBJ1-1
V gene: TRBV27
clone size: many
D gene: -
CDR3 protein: CASSFPGAGTEAFF
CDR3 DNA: TGTGCCAGCAGTTTTCCCGGAGCGGGGACTGAAGCTTTCTTT

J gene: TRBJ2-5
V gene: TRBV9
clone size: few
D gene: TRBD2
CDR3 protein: CASSVDLAGGRETQYF
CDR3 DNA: TGTGCCAGCAGCGTAGACCTAGCGGGAGGTCGGGAGACCCAGTACTTC

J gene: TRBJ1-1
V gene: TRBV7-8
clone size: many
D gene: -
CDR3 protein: CASSPDEGTEAFF
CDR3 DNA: TGTGCCAGCAGCCCCGATGAAGGTACTGAAGCTTTCTTT

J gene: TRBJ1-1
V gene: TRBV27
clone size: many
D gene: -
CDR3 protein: CASSLSLGGTEAFF
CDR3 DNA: TGTGCCAGCAGTTTATCTTTGGGGGGAACTGAAGCTTTCTTT

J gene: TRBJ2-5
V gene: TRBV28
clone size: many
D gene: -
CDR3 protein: CASSSVGAGRETQYF
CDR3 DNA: TGTGCCAGCAGTTCCGTGGGGGCCGGCCGTGAGACCCAGTACTTC

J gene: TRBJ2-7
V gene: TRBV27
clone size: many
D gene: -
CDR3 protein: CASSFIEQADEQYF
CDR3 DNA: TGTGCCAGCAGTTTCATAGAACAGGCGGACGAGCAGTACTTC

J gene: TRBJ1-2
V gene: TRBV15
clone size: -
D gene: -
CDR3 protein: CATSRPGHSYGYTF
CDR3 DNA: TGTGCCACCAGCAGACCTGGACACTCTTACGGCTACACCTTC

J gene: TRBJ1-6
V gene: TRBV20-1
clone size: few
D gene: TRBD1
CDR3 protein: CSARDPGQGADNSPLHF
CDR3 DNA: TGCAGTGCTAGAGATCCGGGACAGGGGGCGGACAATTCACCCCTCCACTTT

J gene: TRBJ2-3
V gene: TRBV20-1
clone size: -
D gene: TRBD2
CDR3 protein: CSARRGGGTDTQYF
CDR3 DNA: TGCAGTGCTAGAAGGGGCGGGGGAACGGATACGCAGTATTTT

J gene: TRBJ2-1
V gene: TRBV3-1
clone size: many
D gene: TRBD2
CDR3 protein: CASRYRGLAGGEQFF
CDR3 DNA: TGTGCCAGCAGATATAGGGGACTAGCGGGGGGGGAGCAGTTCTTC

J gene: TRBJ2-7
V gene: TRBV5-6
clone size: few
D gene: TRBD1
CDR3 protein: CASSSIGTASYEQYF
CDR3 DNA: TGTGCCAGCAGCTCAATCGGGACAGCCTCCTACGAGCAGTACTTC

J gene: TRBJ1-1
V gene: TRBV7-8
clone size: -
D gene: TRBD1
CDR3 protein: CASSDRDRERTEAFF
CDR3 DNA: TGTGCCAGCAGCGATAGAGACAGGGAGAGAACTGAAGCTTTCTTT

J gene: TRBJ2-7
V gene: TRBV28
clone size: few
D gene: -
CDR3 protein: CASSPGPGASYEQYF
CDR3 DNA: TGTGCCAGCAGTCCCGGCCCAGGGGCTTCCTACGAGCAGTACTTC

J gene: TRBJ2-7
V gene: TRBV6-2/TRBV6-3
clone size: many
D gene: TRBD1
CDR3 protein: CASSQGQGGYEQYF
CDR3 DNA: TGTGCCAGCAGCCAGGGACAGGGTGGATACGAGCAGTACTTC

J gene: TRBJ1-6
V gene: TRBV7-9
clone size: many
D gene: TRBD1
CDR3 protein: CASSVGQGNSPLHF
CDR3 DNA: TGTGCCAGCAGCGTAGGACAGGGTAATTCACCCCTCCACTTT

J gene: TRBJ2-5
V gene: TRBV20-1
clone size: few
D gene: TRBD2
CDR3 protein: CSAPGRGRETQYF
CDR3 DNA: TGCAGCGCTCCCGGGAGGGGGAGGGAGACCCAGTACTTC

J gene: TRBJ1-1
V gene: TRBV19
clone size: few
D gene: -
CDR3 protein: CATSGTLKVAEAFF
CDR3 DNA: TGTGCCACCTCTGGGACCCTGAAGGTCGCTGAAGCTTTCTTT

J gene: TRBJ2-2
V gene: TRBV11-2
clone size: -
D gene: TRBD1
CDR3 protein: CASSGDSNTGELFF
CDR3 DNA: TGTGCCAGCAGCGGGGACAGTAACACCGGGGAGCTGTTTTTT

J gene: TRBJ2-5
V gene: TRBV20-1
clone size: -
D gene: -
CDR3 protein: CSARRETQYF
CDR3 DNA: TGCAGTGCTAGACGGGAGACCCAGTACTTC

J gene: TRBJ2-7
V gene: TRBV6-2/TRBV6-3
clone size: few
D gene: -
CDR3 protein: CASSYSAESSYEQYF
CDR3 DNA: TGCGCCAGCAGTTACTCGGCGGAGAGCTCCTACGAGCAGTACTTC

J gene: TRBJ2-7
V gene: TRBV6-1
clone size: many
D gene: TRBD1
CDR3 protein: CATNSLGQSSYEQYF
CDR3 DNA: TGTGCCACCAATTCATTGGGACAGAGCTCCTACGAGCAGTACTTC

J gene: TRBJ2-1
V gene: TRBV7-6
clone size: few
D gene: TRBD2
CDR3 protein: CASSSQLAGDWSYNEQFF
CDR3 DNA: TGTGCCAGCAGCTCACAACTAGCGGGAGATTGGTCTTACAATGAGCAGTTCTTC

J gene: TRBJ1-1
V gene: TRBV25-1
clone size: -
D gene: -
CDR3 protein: CASSPDPGGAGVTNTEAFF
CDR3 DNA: TGTGCCAGCAGTCCCGACCCTGGGGGGGCAGGGGTAACGAACACTGAAGCTTTCTTT